The following is a T cell receptor beta chain sequence with its context. The target of this receptor is not known. Nothing much larger sits one base from this clone, and base qualities are not available. From a lookup of the germline V gene, CDR1 and CDR2 are MGHRA and YSYEKL. Trimming costs V 1 base and J 7 bases, and their ends lie 16 bases apart. There are 15 amino acids in the CDR3, from cysteine to phenylalanine inclusive. Only CDR3 DNA remains: 45 bases, in frame from the first base. This sample was taken from a study of blood T cell repertoires in COVID-19 (dated by TCRdb to about 2020). Context from the whole study: Samples from collaborators originated in the United States, Italy and Spain and spanned both the acute and convalescent phases of COVID-19. Where HLA class I and class II types were available, the types were taken from metadata supplied by the sample provider, not from assay-based typing. The material from the prospective study consisted of cDNA or gDNA derived from T cells, B-cell-depleted T cells, or PBMCs. The dataset comprised deeply sampled blood TCRbeta repertoires from subjects exposed to, actively infected with, or recovered from COVID-19. The samples were drawn from two sources: the first 160 participants of the ongoing ImmuneRACE study, and 1,254 subjects contributed by 6 global collaborators. The repertoires were released in a freely available public database meant as a resource for research on the immune response to SARS-CoV-2. The sample metadata nearly always contained a de-identified subject ID, COVID-19 status, age in years and sex. Study-wide conclusions, independent of this receptor: The quantity of clinical and demographic metadata differed by source and by participant and was supplied without curation.

TCRbeta CDR3 regions were amplified from genomic DNA by means of the immunoSEQ Assay, a bias-controlled multiplex PCR. Per the original workflow: Nucleated cell counts per sample were estimated from amplification of reference gene primers within the assay. Sequence reads were collapsed and filtered to measure the absolute abundance of every unique TCRbeta CDR3 rearrangement. For each sample, productive Simpson clonality was calculated by taking the square root of Simpson's diversity index across productive rearrangements. In TCRdb, the immuneACCESS table is reduced to in-frame sequences with V and J assigned. These tables do not hold every clone; where another copy was compared, an unresolved V gene accounts for under half, and the others remain unexplained. V and J calls and clone size are given by that table; D and trimming were obtained from the DNA. Present in this sample are 200,000 to 300,000 clones, roughly 83% of which were seen just once. 27% of the sample comes from the top ten.

Collaborating institutions collected whole blood in K2EDTA tubes following their own protocols. For TCRbeta analysis, collaborator samples were shipped as frozen whole blood, as isolated PBMCs, or as DNA extracted from either sample type. The sample was peripheral blood. This sequence was found in a man in his forties with acute or convalescent COVID-19. Recombination joined TRBV4-1 with TRBJ2-5; the D region possibly corresponds to TRBD1 (5 bases align). In nucleotides, the sequence is TGCGCCAGCAGCCAAGGAGTATCAGGGAAGGGGACCCAGTACTTC. It is translated as CASSQGVSGKGTQYF.